What follows are 24 T cell receptor beta chains derived from one specimen sequenced in a study of blood T cell repertoires in COVID-19. TCRdb's copy holds only in-frame clones and misses some; the assay was immunoSEQ multiplex PCR. The top ten hold 16% of the sample, which has approximately 69,000 clones, around 77% seen once. The sequencing sample was made of peripheral blood. These TCRs come from a man aged 60 to 69 with acute or convalescent COVID-19.

The J gene is TRBJ2-7, the V gene TRBV5-1; 12 nucleotides align to TRBD2. V dropped 0 bases and J dropped 6; count of bases not matched to a gene: 4. Germline V gene data show CDR1 as SGHRS and CDR2 as YFSETQ. This CDR3 comprises 15 residues. CDR3 nucleotides: TGCGCCAGCAGCTTGGTGACTAGCGGGGGCAGCGAGCAGTACTTC. Its protein product is CASSLVTSGGSEQYF.

The V gene is TRBV19, the J gene TRBJ1-5; 7 nucleotides align to TRBD1. The V gene's germline CDR1 is LNHDA and CDR2 SQIVND (reference sequence). Losses at the gene ends were 6 bases for V and 7 bases for J; bases not matched to a gene: 9. The CDR3 has 14 residues. The CDR3: CASSLTGRGQPQHF. As DNA, the CDR3 is TGTGCCAGTAGCCTGACAGGGAGAGGACAGCCCCAGCATTTT.

The CDR3 loop is CASSVDSLSNEQFF. The CDR3 DNA reads TGTGCCAGCAGCGTGGACAGCCTTTCCAATGAGCAGTTCTTC. The chain combines TRBV7-2 with TRBJ2-1; TRBD1 might be the D (6 bases). The ends were cut back, 5 bases at V and 6 bases at J, with 14 bases in the middle. The CDR3 totals 14 residues. In germline, CDR1 is SGHTA, CDR2 FQGNSA.

DNA of the CDR3: TGCAGCTTCTCAGATTTATCGAACACCGGGGAGCTGTTTTTT. Protein: CSFSDLSNTGELFF. This chain uses TRBV29-1 with TRBJ2-2; D uncertain. This CDR3 comprises 14 residues. The V and J ends lost 8 bases and 0 bases respectively, with 13 bases between them. From germline, CDR1 is SQVTM and CDR2 ANQGSEA.

The chain couples TRBV7-2 to TRBJ1-3; D is uncertain. In germline, CDR1 is SGHTA, CDR2 FQGNSA. Trimming took off 5 bases at V and 0 bases at J, with 14 bases between the two ends. This CDR3 has 16 residues. The CDR3 DNA follows: TGTGCCAGCAGCCCCGAGTACAGTAGCTCTGGAAACACCATATATTTT. It yields the protein CASSPEYSSSGNTIYF.

V gene TRBV5-8 combines with J gene TRBJ2-7; the D gene is possibly TRBD1 (5 bases). The V end was cut by 1 base, the J end by 0 bases, with 20 bases between. Germline values: CDR1 SGHTS, CDR2 YDEGEE. The CDR3 runs to 18 residues. The CDR3 nucleotides read TGTGCCAGCAGCTTGTTTTGGGGCCGCACGTATAGCTCCTACGAGCAGTACTTC. Residues: CASSLFWGRTYSSYEQYF.

The V and J genes are TRBV5-4 and TRBJ1-1; weak D call: TRBD1 (6 bases). V lost 3 bases and J 2 bases, leaving 17 bases between the germline ends. From germline, CDR1 is SGHNT and CDR2 YYREEE (reference sequence). The CDR3 is 16 amino acids. The CDR3 loop is CASSSPLTGINTEAFF. DNA for the CDR3: TGTGCCAGCAGCTCGCCCTTGACAGGTATTAACACTGAAGCTTTCTTT.

This clone was picked up a small number of times. V gene TRBV7-6 combines with J gene TRBJ2-4; the match to TRBD2 covers 7 bases. From germline, CDR1 is SGHVS and CDR2 FNYEAQ. The CDR3 spans 16 residues. V shed 1 base, J shed 6 bases, and the junction held 9 bases outside the gene matches. The CDR3 sequence: CASSLGGSGDGNIQYF. CDR3 DNA: TGTGCCAGCAGCTTAGGAGGAAGCGGGGACGGAAACATTCAGTACTTC. Filled out from reference TRBV7-6 and TRBJ2-4, the complete variable domain reads GAGVSQSPRYKVTKRGQDVALRCDPISGHVSLYWYRQALGQGPEFLTYFNYEAQQDKSGLPNDRFSAERPEGSISTLTIQRTEQRDSAMYRCASSLGGSGDGNIQYFGAGTRLSVL.

V usage is TRBV3-1 (or the pseudogene TRBV3-2) and J usage is TRBJ1-2; 9 bases are a match to TRBD1. The CDR3 is 15 amino acids. Germline lookup yields CDR1 LGHDT and CDR2 YNNKEL (reference sequence). V was clipped by 1 base and J by 4 bases; unmatched bases: 4. The CDR3: CASSQGGDRAYGYTF. CDR3 sequence (DNA): TGTGCCAGCAGCCAAGGTGGGGACAGGGCCTATGGCTACACCTTC.

This rearrangement joins TRBV7-2 to TRBJ2-7; 7 bases map to TRBD1. The V gene's germline CDR1 is SGHTA and CDR2 FQGNSA. Trimming took 7 bases from V and 6 from J; bases not matched to a gene: 12. This CDR3 spans 14 amino acids. For the CDR3, the DNA is TGTGCCAGCACCTCCTTTATAGGGGGCGCCGAGCAGTACTTC. Translation gives CASTSFIGGAEQYF. Filled out from reference TRBV7-2 and TRBJ2-7, the complete variable domain reads GAGVSQSPSNKVTEKGKDVELRCDPISGHTALYWYRQSLGQGLEFLIYFQGNSAPDKSGLPSDRFSAERTGGSVSTLTIQRTQQEDSAVYLCASTSFIGGAEQYFGPGTRLTVT.

This clone came up once. The J gene is TRBJ1-4, the V gene TRBV2; D possibly corresponds to TRBD1 (6 bases). Germline CDR1 is SNHLY and CDR2 is FYNNEI. The CDR3 sequence is 14 residues long. V was pared by 8 bases and J by 3 bases, with 13 bases between. The CDR3 loop reads CASGDQGSNEKLFF. In DNA form, the CDR3 reads TGTGCCAGCGGGGATCAGGGGTCTAATGAAAAACTGTTTTTT.

This clone was seen a handful of times. The chain is built from TRBV7-3 and TRBJ2-5; 9 positions match TRBD1. The CDR3 covers 13 residues. Germline CDR1 SGHTA, CDR2 FQGTGA. The junction had 3 bases not matched to a gene; V was cut back by 5 bases and J by 5 bases. The CDR3 sequence: CASSTGGSETQYF. DNA for the CDR3: TGTGCCAGCAGCACAGGGGGCAGTGAGACCCAGTACTTC.

This clone came up many times. For the CDR3, the DNA is TGCGCCAGCAGCCAAGAAATAAACAATGAGCAGTTCTTC. This encodes CASSQEINNEQFF. The rearrangement links TRBV4-3 to TRBJ2-1; D is unresolved. The germline V and J ends were trimmed by 0 bases and 5 bases, with 5 bases remaining between them. This CDR3 region has 13 residues. Germline CDR1 is LGHNA and CDR2 is YSLEER.

The chain joins TRBV15 to TRBJ1-1; D unclear. CDR3 size: 15 residues. The V and J ends lost 0 bases and 4 bases respectively, with 12 bases between them. Germline values: CDR1 LNHNV, CDR2 YYDKDF (reference sequence). The DNA for the CDR3 is TGTGCCACCAGCAGAGACCCGGGGATCAGCACTGAAGCTTTCTTT. Translating it yields CATSRDPGISTEAFF.

The V call is TRBV7-2, the J call TRBJ2-7; 9 nucleotides match TRBD1. The length of the CDR3 is 16 residues. Trimming at V came to 5 bases and at J to 5 bases, leaving 13 bases not matched to a gene. From germline, CDR1 is SGHTA and CDR2 FQGNSA. CDR3 residues: CASSRRPGTGTHEQYF. The DNA of the CDR3 is TGTGCCAGCAGCCGTCGTCCCGGGACAGGGACCCACGAGCAGTACTTC.

The gene calls are TRBV7-9 and TRBJ2-7; the match to TRBD1 covers 8 bases. The CDR3 loop spans 14 amino acids. V gave up 3 bases and J gave up 3 bases; unmatched junction bases: 4. Germline CDR1 and CDR2: SEHNR and FQNEAQ (reference sequence). Here the CDR3 reads CASSLWTGNYEQYF. The CDR3 DNA reads as TGTGCCAGCAGCTTGTGGACAGGGAACTACGAGCAGTACTTC. Combining the CDR3 with reference TRBV7-9 and TRBJ2-7 gives the whole variable domain DTGVSQNPRHKITKRGQNVTFRCDPISEHNRLYWYRQTLGQGPEFLTYFQNEAQLEKSRLLSDRFSAERPKGSFSTLEIQRTEQGDSAMYLCASSLWTGNYEQYFGPGTRLTVT.

This chain connects TRBV5-8 to TRBJ2-3; D unclear. CDR1 is SGHTS and CDR2 is YDEGEE in the germline V gene. V lost 0 bases and J lost 4, with 9 bases in between. The CDR3 covers 14 residues. CDR3 bases: TGTGCCAGCAGCTTGGGTCCGCGGCCAGATACGCAGTATTTT. It is translated as CASSLGPRPDTQYF.

The rearrangement links TRBV6-5 to TRBJ2-4; unclear D gene. Trimming removed 7 bases at V and 2 bases at J, with 15 bases between. This CDR3 has 15 residues. Per germline, CDR1 MNHEY and CDR2 SVGAGI. The CDR3, as DNA: TGTGCCAGCAAAACAACGCTTGTACCCAAAAACATTCAGTACTTC. This gives the protein CASKTTLVPKNIQYF.

Here the CDR3 DNA reads TGTGCCAGCAGACGTGACAGGGACGCCTACGAGCAGTACTTC. Translated: CASRRDRDAYEQYF. The J gene is TRBJ2-7, the V gene TRBV7-2; 7 bases agree with TRBD1. The CDR3 contains 14 residues. After removal of 6 bases from V and 2 bases from J, the junction contained 7 bases not matched to a gene. CDR1 and CDR2 (germline): SGHTA, FQGNSA.

The CDR3 DNA reads TGTGCCAGCTCACCGATCCAGGGTAGCTCTGGGGCCAACGTCCTGACTTTC. The encoded protein is CASSPIQGSSGANVLTF. The chain links TRBV18 to TRBJ2-6; TRBD1 might be the D (5 bases). Trimming stripped 3 bases from V and 0 bases from J, with 12 bases between. There are 17 residues in the CDR3. Germline V gene data show CDR1 as KGHSH and CDR2 as LQKENI.

The rearrangement links TRBV7-3 to TRBJ1-5, with a possible D match to TRBD1 (5 bases). The CDR3 runs to 15 residues. The germline CDR1 and CDR2 sequences are SGHTA and FQGTGA. Trimming took off 1 base at V and 4 bases at J, with 11 bases between the two ends. Written as DNA, the CDR3 is TGTGCCAGCAGCTTAAATGGGGGGTTGAATCAGCCCCAGCATTTT. It codes for CASSLNGGLNQPQHF.

V is TRBV5-6 and J is TRBJ1-4; D possibly corresponds to TRBD1 (6 bases). The length of the CDR3 is 14 residues. Germline CDR1 is SGHDT and CDR2 is YYEEEE. V lost 6 bases and J lost 7, with 16 bases in between. The CDR3 coding sequence is TGTGCCAGCAAAAGGCGCCAGGGGAGTGAAAAACTGTTTTTT. This translates into CASKRRQGSEKLFF. Full variable domain (outside the CDR3, taken from reference TRBV5-6 and TRBJ1-4): DAGVTQSPTHLIKTRGQQVTLRCSPKSGHDTVSWYQQALGQGPQFIFQYYEEEERQRGNFPDRFSGHQFPNYSSELNVNALLLGDSALYLCASKRRQGSEKLFFGSGTQLSVL.

The gene calls are TRBV12-3 or TRBV12-4 and TRBJ1-1; 7 nucleotides align to TRBD1. V lost 3 bases to trimming and J lost 11 bases; unmatched junction nucleotides: 9. The CDR3 runs 13 residues. CDR3 residues: CASSFDGGQRAFF. The CDR3, as DNA: TGTGCCAGCAGTTTTGATGGGGGACAGCGGGCTTTCTTT.

Concerning this clone: The sample has other DNA sequences that encode this CDR3 too. This chain uses TRBV7-3 with TRBJ2-2; D is possibly TRBD1 (5 bases). There are 14 residues in the CDR3. Looked up from germline, CDR1 is SGHTA and CDR2 is FQGTGA. With 4 bases removed from V and 8 bases from J, the gap between germline ends came to 14 bases. As DNA, the CDR3 is TGTGCCAGCAGCTCCCAGAAGGGGTCAGGGGAGCTGTTTTTT. Translating it yields CASSSQKGSGELFF.